Listed here are 20 T cell receptor beta chains from one sample, sequenced in a study of T cell clonality in common variable immunodeficiency. Study findings and constraints: In common variable immunodeficiency, TCR beta chains reportedly carried fewer deletions and N-nucleotide insertions.

Profiling relied on immunoSEQ multiplex PCR, and the TCRdb table lists in-frame clones only, not all of them. The sample shows about 33,000 clones, none of them appearing just once. These receptors have no known antigen. The sample consisted of peripheral blood mononuclear cells. These receptors were obtained from a human donor with common variable immunodeficiency.

With regard to this clone: The read ends 3 residues before the CDR3 terminus; that terminus is restored from the germline J gene. This chain joins TRBV11-1 and TRBJ2-5; 8 bases agree with TRBD1. With V trimmed by 5 bases and J by 1 base, 6 bases remained unmatched. The CDR3 spans 15 residues. CDR1 is SGHAT and CDR2 is FQDESV in the germline V gene (reference sequence). The CDR3 sequence: CASSPPDRGQETQYF. The part of the CDR3 DNA that was read is TGTGCCAGCAGCCCCCCCGACAGGGGCCAAGAGACC.

This clone was seen a few times. The sequenced fragment ends 3 residues before the CDR3 boundary, so the rest is inferred from the germline J gene. The chain joins TRBV7-9 to TRBJ2-5; 9 bases align to TRBD2. J lost 5 bases, V lost 5 bases, and 6 bases had no gene match. Germline lookup yields CDR1 SEHNR and CDR2 FQNEAQ (reference sequence). The CDR3 sequence is 14 residues long. The CDR3 spells CASSPGLARETQYF. The covered CDR3 bases are TGTGCCAGCAGCCCGGGACTAGCTCGGGAGACC.

In its sample, this clone was seen many times. The CDR3 end is not reached by the read, which stops 3 residues before it; the germline J gene fills it in. The chain uses TRBV5-6 and TRBJ1-1, with 8 bases fitting TRBD1. This CDR3 has 14 amino acids. Trimming removed 5 bases from V and 1 base from J; junction bases left unmatched: 4. The V gene's germline CDR1 is SGHDT and CDR2 YYEEEE. The CDR3 DNA, read in part, is TGTGCCAGCAGTTCCGGGACAGGGAACACTGAA. Residues: CASSSGTGNTE. The whole CDR3 protein reads CASSSGTGNTEAFF.

This clone occurred many times. The sequenced fragment ends 3 residues before the CDR3 boundary, so the rest is inferred from the germline J gene. V usage is TRBV7-3 and J usage is TRBJ1-1; 8 positions match TRBD1. CDR1 SGHTA and CDR2 FQGTGA come from the germline V gene. V was clipped by 4 bases and J by 7 bases; unmatched bases: 5. The CDR3 contains 13 residues. The CDR3 loop is CASSSDRGGEAFF. The part of the CDR3 DNA that was read is TGTGCCAGCAGCTCAGACAGGGGAGGTGAA.

In its sample, this clone was seen a few times. The CDR3 goes on 3 residues after the read ends, and that part is filled in from the germline J gene. The V call is TRBV10-2, the J call TRBJ2-1, with no clear D. The CDR3 has 16 amino acids. The V and J ends lost 0 bases and 1 base respectively, with 10 bases between them. Germline CDR1 is WSHSY and CDR2 is SAAADI. The CDR3 loop is CASSESFGLSYNEQFF. The sequenced part of the CDR3 DNA is TGCGCCAGCAGTGAGTCGTTTGGGCTTTCCTACAATGAG.

Turning to this clone: The read terminates 3 residues ahead of where the CDR3 ends, so the germline J gene completes it. This chain links TRBV18 with TRBJ1-1; no firm D call. The CDR3 extends over 13 amino acids. V gave up 4 bases and J gave up 3 bases, with 9 bases separating them. Germline values: CDR1 KGHSH, CDR2 LQKENI. The sequenced CDR3 bases are TGTGCCAGCTCACTCGACACTGACACTGAA. Translated, it gives CASSLDTDTE. The full CDR3 protein is CASSLDTDTEAFF.

To note about this clone: The CDR3 end lies 3 residues beyond the end of the read and is filled in from the germline J gene. This chain joins TRBV19 and TRBJ2-7, with TRBD1 identical over 9 bases. V lost 3 bases to trimming and J lost 5 bases; unmatched junction nucleotides: 11. This CDR3 spans 16 amino acids. Germline V gene data show CDR1 as LNHDA and CDR2 as SQIVND (reference sequence). CDR3 bases read: TGTGCCAGTAGTATTCTCGCCGGGACAGGGACACACGAG. Protein: CASSILAGTGTHE. The entire CDR3 sequence reads CASSILAGTGTHEQYF.

This clone was seen a few times. The missing CDR3 end, 3 residues past where the read stops, is filled in from the germline J gene. The chain combines TRBV6-2 or TRBV6-3 with TRBJ2-7; the D gene is possibly TRBD2 (6 bases). This CDR3 is built from 13 residues. Germline CDR1 is MNHEY and CDR2 is SVGEGT. V was clipped by 0 bases and J by 4 bases, with 7 bases between them. CDR3 DNA (partial): TGTGCCAGCAGTTACTCCCGGGGGTACGAG. Amino acid sequence: CASSYSRGYE. The whole CDR3 is CASSYSRGYEQYF.

The covered CDR3 bases are TGTGCCAGCATCTCGCGGGGAGGGGCCGACACTGAA. It specifies CASISRGGADTE. The whole CDR3 is CASISRGGADTEAFF. The genes are TRBV2 and TRBJ1-1, with a tentative D call TRBD1 (5 bases). The read gets to within 3 residues of the CDR3 end, and the germline J gene fills in the rest. V lost 7 bases to trimming and J lost 3 bases, with 18 bases between them. The V gene's germline CDR1 is SNHLY and CDR2 FYNNEI. The CDR3 runs 15 residues.

A remark on this clone: The CDR3 end is not reached by the read, which stops 3 residues before it; the germline J gene fills it in. The rearrangement joins TRBV7-7 to TRBJ2-2; maybe TRBD1 (6 bases). Looked up from germline, CDR1 is SSHAT and CDR2 is FNYEAQ (reference sequence). V was trimmed by 5 bases and J by 0 bases, leaving 7 bases between them. The CDR3 runs 14 residues. The covered CDR3 bases are TGTGCCAGCAGCCGGACAGCGAACACCGGGGAG. This translates into CASSRTANTGE. The CDR3 reads in full as CASSRTANTGELFF.

Incomplete CDR3 DNA: TGTGCCTGGAGTCAGCGGGGGGGGACAGATACG. Residues: CAWSQRGGTDT. The complete CDR3 protein is CAWSQRGGTDTQYF. The chain joins TRBV30 to TRBJ2-3, with 10 bases fitting TRBD2. The read is 3 residues too short to cover the CDR3 end, so that end is filled in from the germline J gene. Looked up from germline, CDR1 is GTSNPN and CDR2 is SVGIG (reference sequence). This CDR3 has 14 amino acids. V was pared by 2 bases and J by 3 bases, with 2 bases of the junction left unmatched.

This clone was picked up a small number of times. The CDR3 extends 3 residues past the end of the read, so its final part is completed from the germline J gene. The chain recombines TRBV2 with TRBJ1-6; D unclear. V dropped 0 bases and J dropped 7 bases, with 16 bases sitting between them. The CDR3 contains 17 residues. Germline values: CDR1 SNHLY, CDR2 FYNNEI. Partial CDR3 DNA: TGTGCCAGCAGTGAAGCGGCCCTAGGTTATGGCAATTCACCC. Its protein is CASSEAALGYGNSP. Given in full, the CDR3 is CASSEAALGYGNSPLHF.

Judged by abundance, this clone is medium-sized. Incomplete CDR3 DNA: TGCAGCGTTTCTGAACAACAAGAGACC. Translated: CSVSEQQET. The CDR3, in full, reads CSVSEQQETQYF. The chain joins TRBV29-1 to TRBJ2-5; D unresolved. The sequence runs out 3 residues before the end of the CDR3; the remainder is reconstructed from the germline J gene. Looked up from germline, CDR1 is SQVTM and CDR2 is ANQGSEA. The CDR3 loop spans 12 amino acids. The V end lost 5 bases, the J end lost 2 bases, and 9 bases lay between the germline ends.

The table lists this clone with many counts. The read finishes 3 residues shy of the CDR3 end, and the germline J gene is used to complete it. The rearrangement joins TRBV7-2 to TRBJ1-3; D uncertain. The germline gives CDR1 SGHTA, CDR2 FQGNSA. CDR3 size: 13 residues. Trimming removed 5 bases at V and 1 base at J, with 6 bases between. The CDR3 sequence: CASSPASGNTIYF. The DNA read from the CDR3 is TGTGCCAGCAGCCCTGCGTCTGGAAACACC.

Regarding this clone: The CDR3 extends 3 residues past the end of the read, so its final part is completed from the germline J gene. The chain is built from TRBV20-1 and TRBJ2-7, with D possibly being TRBD2 (8 bases). The CDR3 extends over 14 amino acids. V was cut by 4 bases and J by 6 bases, with 19 bases left in between. Germline V gene sequence: CDR1 DFQATT, CDR2 SNEGSKA (reference sequence). This CDR3 is CSATGTVTSAEQYF. CDR3 DNA, as far as it was read: TGCAGTGCTACCGGGACAGTGACTAGCGCCGAG.

This clone has only a few counts. Partial CDR3 DNA: TGTGCCAGTAGTATAGCAGTGAACACTGAA. It is translated as CASSIAVNTE. The whole CDR3 sequence is CASSIAVNTEAFF. This rearrangement joins TRBV19 to TRBJ1-1, with D hard to call. Read sequence stops 3 residues before the CDR3 end, and the germline J gene provides the missing end. The germline V and J ends were trimmed by 1 base and 0 bases, with 3 bases remaining between them. The CDR3 totals 13 residues. Germline V CDR1 and CDR2: LNHDA, SQIVND (reference sequence).

In the case of this clone: The read terminates 3 residues ahead of where the CDR3 ends, so the germline J gene completes it. The rearrangement joins TRBV2 to TRBJ2-7, with a weak D call TRBD1 (6 bases). Germline CDR1 SNHLY, CDR2 FYNNEI. CDR3 length: 12 residues. V gave up 2 bases and J gave up 4 bases, with 6 bases separating them. This chain's CDR3 is CASSEQGYEQYF. The sequenced CDR3 bases are TGTGCCAGCAGTGAACAGGGGTACGAG.

This clone occurred a few times. The read halts 3 residues ahead of the CDR3 end, with the missing end drawn from the germline J gene. The genes are TRBV6-1 and TRBJ2-3, with TRBD1 matching 7 bases. Germline V gene data show CDR1 as MNHNS and CDR2 as SASEGT. The CDR3 has 15 amino acids. V shed 3 bases, J shed 4 bases, and the junction held 7 bases outside the gene matches. The CDR3 here is CASSEDRPPPDTQYF. Incomplete CDR3 DNA: TGTGCCAGCAGTGAGGACAGGCCCCCACCAGATACG.

This clone has a count of ten or more. The observed sequence ends 3 residues before the CDR3 terminus, with the missing tail filled in from the germline J gene. The chain carries TRBV20-1 and TRBJ1-1; a possible D gene is TRBD1 (6 bases). V was clipped by 6 bases and J by 6 bases, with 23 bases between them. The CDR3 runs to 15 residues. Looked up from germline, CDR1 is DFQATT and CDR2 is SNEGSKA (reference sequence). The CDR3 spells CSARPAGDVKAEAFF. The sequenced part of the CDR3 DNA is TGCAGTGCCCGCCCCGCAGGGGACGTTAAGGCTGAA.

This clone was seen only a few times. Read coverage stops 3 residues before the CDR3 terminus; the germline J gene supplies the remainder. The gene calls are TRBV7-8 and TRBJ1-2; 7 positions agree with TRBD1. The V segment lost 1 base and the J segment 1 base; nucleotides outside the gene matches: 0. CDR1 and CDR2 from the germline V gene are SGHVS and FQNEAQ. This CDR3 is built from 14 residues. CDR3 in amino acids: CASSLGQGNYGYTF. The covered CDR3 bases are TGTGCCAGCAGCTTAGGACAGGGTAACTATGGC.